This T cell receptor (beta chain) emerged from a study of control samples from healthy donors and cancer patients. TCRdb keeps only in-frame clones here, not all; method: immunoSEQ multiplex PCR. The sample has about 140,000 clones; roughly 89% are singletons. V lost 1 base and J lost 3, with 13 bases in between. This CDR3 region has 16 residues. Germline V lookup: CDR1 SGHAT, CDR2 FQNNGV. V and J are TRBV11-2 and TRBJ2-1; tentative D call: TRBD1 (5 bases). The sample was blood. The source is a man aged 25-40 years in good health. The CDR3 coding sequence is TGTGCCAGCAGCTTAGCACAGGCCTTTCTCTACAATGAGCAGTTCTTC. This translates into CASSLAQAFLYNEQFF.